Detailed here is one T cell receptor beta chain. Its target is unknown. This sample was included in a study of cytomegalovirus exposure and HLA in healthy donors. The PCR was carried out with 60 Vbeta primers and 13 Jbeta primers. The method was immunoSEQ multiplex PCR; TCRdb's version includes in-frame clones alone and lacks a portion of them. The sample has 200,000 to 250,000 clones, approximately 79% seen once. Whole-study results and caveats: The study assumed roughly uniform donor sequencing depth for presence/absence analyses. Earlier analysis looked at TCR beta V segments, and most were productive about 90% or about 30% of the time. Among CMV-associated TCR beta chains, most appeared HLA-restricted in a later analysis.

The germline CDR1 and CDR2 sequences are SGHTA and FQGTGA. This CDR3 contains 15 residues. V was pared by 5 bases and J by 5 bases, with 3 bases of the junction left unmatched. This chain uses TRBV7-3 with TRBJ2-2; 12 bases fit TRBD2. This TCR was recovered from a man aged 45-65 years in good health and CMV-seronegative. The source material was PBMCs. The CDR3 loop reads CASSPGTSGTGELFF. In nucleotides, the CDR3 is TGTGCCAGCAGCCCCGGGACTAGCGGGACCGGGGAGCTGTTTTTT.